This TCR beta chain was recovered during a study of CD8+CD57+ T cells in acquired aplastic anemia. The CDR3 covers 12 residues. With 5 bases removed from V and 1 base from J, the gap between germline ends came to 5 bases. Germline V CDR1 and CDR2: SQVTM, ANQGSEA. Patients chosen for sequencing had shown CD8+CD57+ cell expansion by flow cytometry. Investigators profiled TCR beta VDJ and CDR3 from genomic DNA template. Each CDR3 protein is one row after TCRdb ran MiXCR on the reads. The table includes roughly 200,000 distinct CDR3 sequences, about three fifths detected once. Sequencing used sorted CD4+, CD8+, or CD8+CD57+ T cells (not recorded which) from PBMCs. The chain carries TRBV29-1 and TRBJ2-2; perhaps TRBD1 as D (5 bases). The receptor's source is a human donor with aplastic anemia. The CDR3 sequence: CSVQGNTGELFF. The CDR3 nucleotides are TGCAGCGTTCAGGGGAACACCGGGGAGCTGTTTTTT.